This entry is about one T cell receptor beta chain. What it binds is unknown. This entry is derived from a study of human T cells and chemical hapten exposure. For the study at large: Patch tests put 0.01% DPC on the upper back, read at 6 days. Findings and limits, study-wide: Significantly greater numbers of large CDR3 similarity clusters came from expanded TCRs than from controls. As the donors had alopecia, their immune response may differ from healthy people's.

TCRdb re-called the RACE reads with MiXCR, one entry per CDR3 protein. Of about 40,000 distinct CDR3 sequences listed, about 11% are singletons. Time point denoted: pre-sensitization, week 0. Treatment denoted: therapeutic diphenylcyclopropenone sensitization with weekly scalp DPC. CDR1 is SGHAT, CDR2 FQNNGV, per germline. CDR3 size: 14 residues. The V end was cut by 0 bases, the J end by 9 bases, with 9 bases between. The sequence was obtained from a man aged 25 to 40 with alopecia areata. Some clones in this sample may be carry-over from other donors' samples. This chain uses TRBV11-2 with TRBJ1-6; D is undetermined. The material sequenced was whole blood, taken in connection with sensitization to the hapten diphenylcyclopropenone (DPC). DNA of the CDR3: TGTGCCAGCAGCTTAGAGGAAAGCGTTTCACCCCTCCACTTT. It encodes CASSLEESVSPLHF.